This TCR beta chain was sequenced during a study of cytotoxic CD8 clonotypes in ibrutinib-treated CLL (dated by TCRdb to 2020 to 2022). Broadly, across the study: In this cohort, 15 patients were treatment-naive and about a dozen were relapsed/refractory, while roughly 17 had unmutated IGHV. Every remission and progressive disease sample was obtained while ibrutinib was still being received by the patients. Cryopreserved peripheral blood mononuclear cells were obtained prior to treatment, at the time of response, and at either disease progression or sustained remission. Of the 90 or so people in the trial, 25 to 30 had longitudinal samples available. Responses were partial in around 25 patients and complete in 2; after median around 68 months follow-up, around 15 stayed in remission and about twelve progressed. Response samples were taken after a median of roughly a year on treatment, ranging from about 6 to 40 months. On average, each sample had 255,043 productive templates and roughly 95,000 productive rearrangements. What the research found in general, with its limitations: An increase in clonality was observed at ibrutinib response, with clonality remaining stable during sustained remission and falling back toward baseline at progression. Public clonotypes were found to be uncommon and were observed to contract or remain stable during treatment; the increase in clonality was shown to reflect expansion of private clonotypes at ibrutinib response. Sampling times were not matched between sustained-remission and progressing patients, and lymph node repertoires were not studied. Baseline clonality was found to be higher than that of age-matched healthy donors and was strongly correlated with circulating CD8+ T-cell counts.

Read against the paper, the sample's time point label means: more than 10 months on ibrutinib. For TCR beta library preparation, around 2.1 micrograms of genomic DNA were extracted from the cryopreserved PBMCs. Longitudinal blood samples from CLL patients on ibrutinib monotherapy underwent high-throughput TCR beta sequencing. The patients were enrolled in a single-center, open-label phase 2 trial of ibrutinib monotherapy. The goal of deep resolution MiSeq sequencing was a depth between 1 in 1 million and 1 in 200,000 T cells, and coverage averaged 10x per clonotype. The immunoSEQ hsTCRB Kit was used to generate TCR beta libraries. For the original study's pipeline: ImmunoSEQ Data Assistant and ImmunoSEQ Analyzer were used for data analysis, and V, D and J genes were assigned according to IMGT definitions. Clonality, which ranges from 0 to 1, was calculated by subtracting the normalized Shannon entropy of productive rearrangement frequencies from one. Only overrepresented clonotypes making up at least 0.05% of each patient's repertoire were included in the public clonotype analysis. Some twelve repertoires from age-matched healthy donors, obtained from immuneACCESS, served as clonality controls. As stored in TCRdb, this immuneACCESS dataset retains in-frame rearrangements with V and J assigned. A fraction of the clones does not appear; measured against another copy, unresolved V genes explain less than half of the discrepancy, and the remainder lacks a known reason. The V and J calls and clone size come from that table; D and trimming were worked out from the DNA. The sample table shows approximately 46,000 clones, and nearly 70% are seen once. The top ten clones comprise roughly 14% of the sample.

A remark on this clone: It lacks a known antigen. Per-nucleotide qualities are absent, and no much larger clonotype sits a single base away.

The TCR sequence derives from a human donor with chronic lymphocytic leukemia. This sample comprised PBMCs, obtained after 12 months of ibrutinib treatment.

The CDR3 reads as follows: CASSYSGQGGNTQYF. In nucleotide form, the sequence is TGTGCCAGCAGTTACTCGGGACAGGGAGGAAATACGCAGTATTTT. The chain is encoded by TRBV6-5 joined to TRBJ2-3, with 9 junctional bases fitting TRBD1. V is cut back by 0 bases and J by 7 bases, with 5 bases in the junction unmatched. The CDR3 runs 15 amino acids, cysteine and phenylalanine included. Only the CDR3 portion is preserved as DNA: 45 bases, with reading frame beginning at the first base. Based on the germline V gene, the CDR1 and CDR2 sequences are MNHEY and SVGAGI.